A selection of T cell receptor beta chains follows, all from one sample in a study of post-analysis software for immune sequencing data. MiXCR, run by TCRdb on the PCR reads, gives a single entry per CDR3 protein. Of hundreds of thousands of distinct CDR3 sequences in the sample, approximately 30% are singletons; the top ten hold roughly 0.54%. The source material was blood. These receptors came from a girl aged 10 to 17 with multiple sclerosis. The CDR3 runs from the conserved cysteine through the conserved F or W. A D gene is named only where the DNA matches it firmly. For some rows the clone size is stated as once, few or many, or as a class when expanded; others skip it.

-	15	once	TRBV4-1	TRBJ1-1	TGCGCCAGCAGCCAAGCTTGGCAGTCGGCAAGTGAAGCTTTCTTT	CASSQAWQSASEAFF
-	13	-	TRBV29-1	TRBJ2-7	TGCAGCGTGGTAGGGGGAGTGAGTTACGAGCAGTACTTC	CSVVGGVSYEQYF
TRBD2	18	few	TRBV20-1	TRBJ2-1	TGCAGTGCCACCTCCCGGACTAGCGGGAGGTCGAGAAACAATGAGCAGTTCTTC	CSATSRTSGRSRNNEQFF
-	16	few	TRBV10-3	TRBJ2-7	TGTGCCATCAGTGTAGGGGCAGGGCAAATTCCCTACGAGCAGTACTTC	CAISVGAGQIPYEQYF
-	15	-	TRBV27	TRBJ2-7	TGTGCCAGCAGTGCCCTAGGTTTCTTTTTCTACGAGCAGTACTTC	CASSALGFFFYEQYF
-	11	many	TRBV27	TRBJ2-1	TGTGCCAGCAGTTTGGATTTTGAGCAGTTCTTC	CASSLDFEQFF
-	9	-	TRBV6-1	TRBJ1-5	TGTAGCGGGGGTCTGCCCCAGCATTTT	CSGGLPQHF
-	16	few	TRBV7-2	TRBJ1-2	TGTGCCAGCAGCTTAGTAGCTTCGGGACGGAGGTGGGGCTACACCTTC	CASSLVASGRRWGYTF
-	15	-	TRBV18	TRBJ2-1	TGTGCCAGCTCACCACCTTCCGCAGTTTACAATGAGCAGTTCTTC	CASSPPSAVYNEQFF
-	17	-	TRBV6-4	TRBJ2-5	TGTGCCAGCAGCCTTCAAAATGCGGTCAAAGGGGGGGAGACCCAGTACTTC	CASSLQNAVKGGETQYF
TRBD2	11	-	TRBV29-1	TRBJ2-5	TGCAGCGGGGGACTAGCGGAGACCCAGTACTTC	CSGGLAETQYF
-	12	many	TRBV7-2	TRBJ2-5	TGTGCCAGCAGTTTAGGGGAAGAGACCCAGTACTTC	CASSLGEETQYF
TRBD1	16	-	TRBV3-1	TRBJ1-4	TGTGCCAGCAGCCCCCCCCGGGGGACAGGGGTCGAAAAACTGTTTTTT	CASSPPRGTGVEKLFF
TRBD2	17	few	TRBV20-1	TRBJ2-7	TGCAGTGCTAGAGCCGTGCGGGTAGGGAGGGTCTCCTACGAGCAGTACTTC	CSARAVRVGRVSYEQYF
TRBD1	16	many	TRBV7-2	TRBJ2-5	TGTGCCAGCAGTCTCGCGGGGACAGGGATACAAGAGACCCAGTACTTC	CASSLAGTGIQETQYF
TRBD1	14	few	TRBV9	TRBJ1-1	TGTGCCAGCAGCGTCCGACAGGGCGGCACTGAAGCTTTCTTT	CASSVRQGGTEAFF
-	12	few	TRBV6-6	TRBJ2-7	TGTGCCAGCAGTTCAACAGTGGACGAGCAGTACTTC	CASSSTVDEQYF
TRBD2	13	many	TRBV29-1	TRBJ2-7	TGCAGCGTCGGACTAGCGAACACCTACGAGCAGTACTTC	CSVGLANTYEQYF
TRBD2	14	-	TRBV6-2/TRBV6-3	TRBJ2-5	TGTGCCAGCTCCTCGCCGGGACTAGGAGAGACCCAGTACTTC	CASSSPGLGETQYF
-	16	-	TRBV6-5	TRBJ2-1	TGTGCCAGCAGCCCGGGGACCAGGGGCACCTACAATGAGCAGTTCTTC	CASSPGTRGTYNEQFF
-	14	many	TRBV12-3/TRBV12-4	TRBJ1-2	TGTGCCAGCAGCCCCAGAGGTGGCGGCTATGGCTACACCTTC	CASSPRGGGYGYTF
TRBD1	11	few	TRBV28	TRBJ2-7	TGTGCCAGCAACACAGGGGTCGAGCAGTACTTC	CASNTGVEQYF
-	12	-	TRBV20-1	TRBJ2-3	TGCAGTGTTACAGGGACCACAGATACGCAGTATTTT	CSVTGTTDTQYF
-	15	few	TRBV3-1	TRBJ2-7	TGTGCCAGCAGCCCAGTAACGGCCACCGTGGACGAGCAGTACTTC	CASSPVTATVDEQYF
-	16	few	TRBV6-1	TRBJ2-7	TGTGCCAGCAGTGGGGAGTGGGACGGCTATACCTACGAGCAGTACTTC	CASSGEWDGYTYEQYF
-	13	few	TRBV4-1	TRBJ1-1	TGCGCCAGCAGCCAAGATTTTAGGCCGAAAGCTTTCTTT	CASSQDFRPKAFF
-	14	-	TRBV20-1	TRBJ1-5	TGCAGTGCCACTAGGGTTCAAAACCATCAGCCCCAGCATTTT	CSATRVQNHQPQHF
-	12	-	TRBV20-1	TRBJ1-2	TGCAGTGCTCTCGGACCCGGGCGAGGCTACACCTTC	CSALGPGRGYTF
-	14	many	TRBV29-1	TRBJ2-1	TGCAGCGTTGTTGAACGGGGCTCCTACAATGAGCAGTTCTTC	CSVVERGSYNEQFF
-	14	few	TRBV7-6	TRBJ2-5	TGTGCCAGCAGCTTAGGTCACAGGCAAGAGACCCAGTACTTC	CASSLGHRQETQYF
TRBD1	17	-	TRBV2	TRBJ2-7	TGTGCCAGCAGTGAAGCGCTGGGCAGGGGGCACCCCTACGAGCAGTACTTC	CASSEALGRGHPYEQYF
-	14	few	TRBV6-5	TRBJ2-5	TGTGCCAGCAGCTCCCCGGGGCAGTGGGAGACCCAGTACTTC	CASSSPGQWETQYF
-	13	-	TRBV14	TRBJ1-2	TGTGCCAGCAGCCGAACAAGGGTGGGGAGCTACACCTTC	CASSRTRVGSYTF
-	13	-	TRBV7-6	TRBJ2-7	TGTGCCAGGGACCGGAACAGTCCCTACGAGCAGTACTTC	CARDRNSPYEQYF
-	17	-	TRBV7-9	TRBJ2-5	TGTGCCAGCAGCCGATACCTGACAGACGCGGACGCCTACGAACAGTACTTC	CASSRYLTDADAYEQYF
-	15	few	TRBV28	TRBJ2-7	TGTGCCAGCAGTTCCCCCGGGGCAGAATCCTACGAGCAGTACTTC	CASSSPGAESYEQYF
TRBD2	16	-	TRBV4-3	TRBJ2-5	TGCGCCAGCAGCCAAGGGACTAGCGGCCAGCAAGAGACCCAGTACTTC	CASSQGTSGQQETQYF
TRBD2	16	-	TRBV20-1	TRBJ2-5	TGCAGTGCTGAGGGGGCTAGCGGGGGGTACCAAGAAACCCAGTACTTC	CSAEGASGGYQETQYF
-	14	-	TRBV5-5	TRBJ1-1	TGTGCCAGCAGCTTGGCCATGGGGAACACTGAAGCTTTCTTT	CASSLAMGNTEAFF
TRBD1	15	few	TRBV28	TRBJ2-7	TGTGCCAGCAGTGTCCCCGGGACAGGGGACTACGAGCAGTACTTC	CASSVPGTGDYEQYF
TRBD1	15	few	TRBV7-9	TRBJ2-7	TGTGCCAGCAGAAATTCCCGGGACAGGGGCTACGAGCAGTACTTC	CASRNSRDRGYEQYF
TRBD2	15	-	TRBV20-1	TRBJ2-7	TGCAGTGCTAGAGATCTAGCGGGGGGGTGTTACGAGCAGTACTTC	CSARDLAGGCYEQYF
-	14	few	TRBV12-3/TRBV12-4	TRBJ2-6	TGTGCCAGCGACAGTTACTCTGGGGCCAACGTCCTGACTTTC	CASDSYSGANVLTF
TRBD2	17	-	TRBV3-1	TRBJ2-2	TGTGCCAGCAGCCAAGTAGGAGGGAGGGTCGGCACCGGGGAGCTGTTTTTT	CASSQVGGRVGTGELFF
-	15	-	TRBV9	TRBJ1-1	TGTGCCAGCAGCCCCCAAGGACTGAGGGGAACTGAAGCTTTCTTT	CASSPQGLRGTEAFF
-	15	few	TRBV18	TRBJ1-2	TGTGCCAGCTCACCACCTATGGGCCCCATATATGGCTACACCTTC	CASSPPMGPIYGYTF
-	13	-	TRBV24-1	TRBJ2-1	TGTGCCACCAGTGATTGGCCCGGGCGTGAGCAGTTCTTC	CATSDWPGREQFF
-	14	few	TRBV24-1	TRBJ1-6	TGTGCCACCAGTGATAAATATAGTGGTTCACCCCTCCACTTT	CATSDKYSGSPLHF
TRBD2	16	few	TRBV7-2	TRBJ2-5	TGTGCCAGCAGCTTAGCGCGGGCTAGCGGGAAAGAGACCCAGTACTTC	CASSLARASGKETQYF
-	14	once	TRBV20-1	TRBJ1-5	TGCAGTGCTAGTTTGGGGTTTGACTATCAGCCCCGGCATTTT	CSASLGFDYQPRHF